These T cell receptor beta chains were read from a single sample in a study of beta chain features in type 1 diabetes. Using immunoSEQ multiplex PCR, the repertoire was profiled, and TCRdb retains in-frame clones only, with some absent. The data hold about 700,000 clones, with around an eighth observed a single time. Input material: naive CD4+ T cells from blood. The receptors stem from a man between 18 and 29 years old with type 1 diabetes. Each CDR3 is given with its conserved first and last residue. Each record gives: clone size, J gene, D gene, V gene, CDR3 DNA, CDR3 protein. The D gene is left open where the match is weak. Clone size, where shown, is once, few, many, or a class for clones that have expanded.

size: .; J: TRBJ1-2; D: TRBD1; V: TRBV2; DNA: TGTGCCAGCGGTGGACAGGGGTATGGCTACACCTTC; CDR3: CASGGQGYGYTF
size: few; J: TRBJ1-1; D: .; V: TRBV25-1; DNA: TGTGCCAGCAGTCAGGACGGATCTAACACTGAAGCTTTCTTT; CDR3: CASSQDGSNTEAFF
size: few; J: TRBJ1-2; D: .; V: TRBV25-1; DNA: TGTGCCAGCAGTGAGGCAGGGGTAGATACCCTCTATGGCTACACCTTC; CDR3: CASSEAGVDTLYGYTF
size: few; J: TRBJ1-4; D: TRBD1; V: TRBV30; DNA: TGTGCCTGGAGTACGACGACAGGGGGGAATGAAAAACTGTTTTTT; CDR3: CAWSTTTGGNEKLFF
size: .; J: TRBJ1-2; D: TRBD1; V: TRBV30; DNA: TGTGCCTGGAGTACAGGGACAGGGGACGGCTACACCTTC; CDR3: CAWSTGTGDGYTF
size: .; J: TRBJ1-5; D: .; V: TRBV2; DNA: TGTGCCAGCAGAGGGGGGAGCAATCAGCCCCAGCATTTT; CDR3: CASRGGSNQPQHF
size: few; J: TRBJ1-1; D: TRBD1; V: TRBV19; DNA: TGTGCCAGTAGTATCGGAACAGGGGGCATGAACACTGAAGCTTTCTTT; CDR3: CASSIGTGGMNTEAFF
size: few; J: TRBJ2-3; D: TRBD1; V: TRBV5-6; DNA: TGTGCCAGCAGTCGACAGGGGGATACGCAGTATTTT; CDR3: CASSRQGDTQYF
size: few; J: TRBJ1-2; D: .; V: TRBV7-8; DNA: TGTGCCAGCAGCTTAAGCAGAGGACGGAACTATGGCTACACCTTC; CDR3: CASSLSRGRNYGYTF
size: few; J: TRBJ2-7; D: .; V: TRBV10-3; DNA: TGTGCCGCTGCGTGGCAGGGATACGAGCAGTACTTC; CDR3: CAAAWQGYEQYF
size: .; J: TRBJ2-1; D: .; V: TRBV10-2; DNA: TGCGCCAGCAGTCAAACTTCCCCTCCCAATGAGCAGTTCTTC; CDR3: CASSQTSPPNEQFF
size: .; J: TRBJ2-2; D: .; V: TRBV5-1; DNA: TGCGCCAGCAGCTTCGGACCCGGGGAGCTGTTTTTT; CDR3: CASSFGPGELFF
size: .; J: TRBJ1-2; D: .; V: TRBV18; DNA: TGTGCCAGCTCACCCCTACCCGGGGGGGAACCGAACTATGGCTACACCTTC; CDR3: CASSPLPGGEPNYGYTF
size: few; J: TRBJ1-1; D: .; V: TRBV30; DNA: TGTGCCTGGAAGACACCGATGAACACTGAAGCTTTCTTT; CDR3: CAWKTPMNTEAFF
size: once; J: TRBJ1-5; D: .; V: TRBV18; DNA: TGTGCCAGCTCAGGCATTGGCAATCAGCCCCAGCATTTT; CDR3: CASSGIGNQPQHF
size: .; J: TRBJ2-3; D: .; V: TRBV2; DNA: TGTGTCAGCCGTACAGTTATCACAGATACGCAGTATTTT; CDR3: CVSRTVITDTQYF
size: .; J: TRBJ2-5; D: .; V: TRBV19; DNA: TGTGCCAGTAGTATCTCCAGGCAGCCGCAAGAGACCCAGTACTTC; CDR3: CASSISRQPQETQYF
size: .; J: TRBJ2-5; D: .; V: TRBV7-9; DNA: TGTGCCAGCAGCCCGTATACAGGGTACCGGTACTTC; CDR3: CASSPYTGYRYF
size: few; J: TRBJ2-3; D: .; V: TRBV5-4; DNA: TGTGCCAGCGGGGTGGCGGCAGATACGCAGTATTTT; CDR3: CASGVAADTQYF
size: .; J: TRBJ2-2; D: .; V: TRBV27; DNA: TGTGCCAGCAGTTCCCGTATGGTGGGGGACACCGGGGAGCTGTTTTTT; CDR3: CASSSRMVGDTGELFF